Each of the 2 T cell receptor beta chains below was sequenced from the same sample in a study of blood T cell repertoires in COVID-19. Some clones are missing from TCRdb's copy, which holds only in-frame ones; the method was immunoSEQ multiplex PCR. The sample lists some 150,000 clones, 84% occurring once. Sequences were obtained from peripheral blood. These receptor sequences come from a man between 65 and 79 years old with acute or convalescent COVID-19.

The gene calls are TRBV5-6 and TRBJ2-7; perhaps TRBD2 as D (5 bases). The CDR3 runs 15 residues. CDR1 and CDR2 from the germline V gene are SGHDT and YYEEEE. V was clipped by 0 bases and J by 4 bases, with 14 bases between them. The CDR3 loop reads CASSLVSGNGYEQYF. CDR3 coding DNA: TGTGCCAGCAGCTTGGTATCGGGGAATGGGTACGAGCAGTACTTC.

This clone came up once. The chain joins TRBV19 to TRBJ1-2; D is unclear. Germline CDR1 LNHDA, CDR2 SQIVND (reference sequence). V lost 4 bases and J 5 bases, leaving 8 bases between the germline ends. The CDR3 runs to 12 residues. The DNA for the CDR3 is TGTGCCAGTAGTAGCCGGAGTTATGGCTACACCTTC. This translates into CASSSRSYGYTF.